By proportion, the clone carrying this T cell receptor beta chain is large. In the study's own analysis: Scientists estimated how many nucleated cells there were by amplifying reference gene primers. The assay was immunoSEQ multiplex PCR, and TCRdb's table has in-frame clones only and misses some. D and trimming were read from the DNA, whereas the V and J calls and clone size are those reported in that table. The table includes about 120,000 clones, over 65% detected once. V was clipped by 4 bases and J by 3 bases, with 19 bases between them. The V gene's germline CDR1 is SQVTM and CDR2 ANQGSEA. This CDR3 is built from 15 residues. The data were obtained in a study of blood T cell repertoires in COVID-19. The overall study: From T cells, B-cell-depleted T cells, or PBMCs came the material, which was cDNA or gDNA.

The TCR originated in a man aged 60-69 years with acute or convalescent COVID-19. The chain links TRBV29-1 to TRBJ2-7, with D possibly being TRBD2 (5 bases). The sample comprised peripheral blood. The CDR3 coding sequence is TGCAGCGTTGCCCCCAGCCGGAGGCCTATCTACGAGCAGTACTTC. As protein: CSVAPSRRPIYEQYF.